This TCR beta chain originates from a study of T cell responses to AZD1222 COVID-19 vaccine. Germline-derived CDR1 and CDR2 are ENHRY and SYGVKD. V dropped 0 bases and J dropped 2 bases, with 16 bases sitting between them. The CDR3 has 17 amino acids. Libraries were prepared by immunoSEQ multiplex PCR; TCRdb keeps only in-frame clonotypes and omits some of them. The sample lists some 140,000 clones, 88% occurring once. General study points: There were mostly white British donors and more females than males, and clonal diversity was possibly underestimated. With dominance at 160-218 and 743-854, vaccine-associated CD4 TCRs spanned spike. Only after the peak T cell response were repertoires sampled.

Some second doses came at about 4 weeks and others at about 12 weeks; these were pooled. The table lists this clone with a count of one. What it binds is unknown. The sequence came from an adult who received the AZD1222 COVID-19 vaccine. This chain links TRBV10-3 with TRBJ1-1; weak D call: TRBD1 (6 bases). The sequencing here drew on peripheral blood, taken 28 days after the second AZD1222 dose. CDR3 loop: CAISESQGGGINTEAFF. As DNA, the CDR3 is TGTGCCATCAGTGAGTCACAGGGAGGCGGAATTAACACTGAAGCTTTCTTT.